This T cell receptor beta chain stems from a study of PD-1 blockade in classical Hodgkin lymphoma. The time point denotes: cycle 4 day 1 (C4D1), after less than 7 weeks of nivolumab. Each patient experienced a relapse that followed autologous stem cell transplantation, and brentuximab vedotin exposure varied. Assay: immunoSEQ multiplex PCR; the TCRdb copy retains only in-frame clones and omits some. The sample lists tens of thousands of clones, around 80% occurring once. Deletions cut 2 bases from V and 3 bases from J, with 11 bases between. The CDR3 spans 14 residues. Germline loops: CDR1 ENHRY, CDR2 SYGVKD.

The receptor comes from a human donor with classical Hodgkin lymphoma. This specimen consisted of peripheral blood mononuclear cells (PBMCs), obtained before the fourth cycle of nivolumab. The chain couples TRBV10-3 to TRBJ2-7; D not certain. The CDR3 nucleotides are TGTGCCATCAGTGAGAATCCCTCGATCTACGAGCAGTACTTC. This encodes CAISENPSIYEQYF.